The rows below give T cell receptor beta chains drawn from one sample of a study of CD8 T cells in ankylosing spondylitis. TCRdb reprocessed the 5' RACE reads via MiXCR and lists one record per CDR3 protein. The repertoire includes more than 650,000 distinct CDR3 sequences, 12% of them detected once, and more than 0.5% sits in the top ten. The material sequenced was blood, either unsorted or a sorted T cell fraction (not recorded which). These receptors originate from a male donor with ankylosing spondylitis. Each CDR3 is given with its conserved first and last residue. D genes are given only for firm matches. The size field is filled for only some rows; it gives once, few, many or a size class.

>few|TRBJ2-1|TRBV28|TRBD2
TGTGCCACCAGTGTGTTGACTAGCGGGAGGACCTCCTACAATGAGCAGTTCTTC
CATSVLTSGRTSYNEQFF
>-|TRBJ2-7|TRBV7-2|-
TGTGCCAGCAGCTCCGAGAGGGGGGGCGAGCAGTACTTC
CASSSERGGEQYF
>many|TRBJ1-5|TRBV5-1|-
TGCGCCAGCAGCCTGTGGGGGGATCAGCCCCAGCATTTT
CASSLWGDQPQHF
>-|TRBJ2-1|TRBV20-1|TRBD1
TGCAGCTTACGACAGGGAATCCCAGATGAGCAGTTCTTC
CSLRQGIPDEQFF
>-|TRBJ1-1|TRBV7-2|-
TGTGCCAGCAGCTTAGGTCCGTGGGGGTCTGAAGCTTTCTTT
CASSLGPWGSEAFF
>few|TRBJ2-3|TRBV5-1|TRBD2
TGCGCCAGCAGCGACCCTAGCGGTAGCACAGATACGCAGTATTTT
CASSDPSGSTDTQYF
>-|TRBJ1-5|TRBV4-2|-
TGTGCCAGCAGCCAAGATCCCAGGGCGGAGAATCAGCCCCAGCATTTT
CASSQDPRAENQPQHF
>few|TRBJ2-7|TRBV18|-
TGTGCCAGCTCAATCGGACAGTTTGGCGAGCAGTACTTC
CASSIGQFGEQYF
>-|TRBJ2-5|TRBV7-2|TRBD2
TGTGCCAGCAGCTTCCGGGGGGGCATAGAGACCCAGTACTTC
CASSFRGGIETQYF
>few|TRBJ2-1|TRBV5-1|-
TGCGCCAGCAGCTTGGAGTTAGCGCCTTACAATGAGCAGTTCTTC
CASSLELAPYNEQFF
>-|TRBJ1-2|TRBV20-1|-
TGCAGTGCTAAACGGACAATTGGCTATGGCTACACCTTC
CSAKRTIGYGYTF
>few|TRBJ2-7|TRBV29-1|TRBD1
TGCAGCGTTGCCACGGGACAGGGGCCATACGAGCAGTACTTC
CSVATGQGPYEQYF
>-|TRBJ2-5|TRBV5-1|-
TGCGCCAGCAGATTCCATAGAGTCCAAGAGACCCAGTACTTC
CASRFHRVQETQYF
>-|TRBJ1-3|TRBV20-1|-
TGCAGTGCTCTCACAGGAGACGGAGGTGGAAACACCATATATTTT
CSALTGDGGGNTIYF
>-|TRBJ2-1|TRBV5-1|-
TGCGCCAGCCCCGGGTCGGGCAATGAGCAGTTCTTC
CASPGSGNEQFF
>many|TRBJ1-6|TRBV9|-
TGTGCCAGCAGCGTAGACCCTGCGGGTGATTCACCCCTCCACTTT
CASSVDPAGDSPLHF
>-|TRBJ2-1|TRBV20-1|TRBD2
TGCAGTGCTAAGACTAGCGCCATATACAATGAGCAGTTCTTC
CSAKTSAIYNEQFF
>-|TRBJ2-3|TRBV27|-
TGTGCCAGCAGCACCCATAGGTCAGGGGATACGCAGTATTTT
CASSTHRSGDTQYF
>-|TRBJ2-7|TRBV5-1|-
TGCGCCAGCAGCCCTCCGGGACTCGACGAGCAGTACTTC
CASSPPGLDEQYF
>many|TRBJ2-6|TRBV4-3|-
TGCGCCAGCAGCCGTGACAGGTCTGGGGCCAACGTCCTGACTTTC
CASSRDRSGANVLTF
>-|TRBJ1-5|TRBV13|-
TGTGCCAGGAGCTTAGGCCGCTTTGAGCCCCAGCATTTT
CARSLGRFEPQHF
>-|TRBJ2-5|TRBV7-2|-
TGTGCCAGCAGCTTAGTGGGTATCAGGTTCCAAGAGACCCAGTACTTC
CASSLVGIRFQETQYF
>many|TRBJ2-5|TRBV6-5|TRBD1
TGTGCCAGCAGTTACGTCCCGGGACAGGAAAGGGAGACCCAGTACTTC
CASSYVPGQERETQYF
>-|TRBJ2-3|TRBV18|-
TGTGCCAGCTCACCATCACGGTCCACAGATACGCAGTATTTT
CASSPSRSTDTQYF
>few|TRBJ2-2|TRBV4-2|TRBD2
TGTGCCAGCAGCCGTGGGGGGGAACCCGGGGAGCTGTTTTTT
CASSRGGEPGELFF
>-|TRBJ2-7|TRBV6-6|-
TGTGCCAGCACGGGCTTCGCCTACGAGCAGTACTTC
CASTGFAYEQYF
>-|TRBJ2-2|TRBV7-6|TRBD2
TGTGCCAGCAGCTTAGCGCGGGGGGCCACCGGGGAGCTGTTTTTT
CASSLARGATGELFF
>few|TRBJ2-2|TRBV10-3|-
TGTGCCATCAACAGGGGAGGCTTAGCGGGGGAGCTGTTTTTT
CAINRGGLAGELFF
>many|TRBJ1-2|TRBV24-1|TRBD1
TGTGCCACCAGTGATTCGGGACAGAGGGCGAACTATGGCTACACCTTC
CATSDSGQRANYGYTF
>few|TRBJ1-2|TRBV7-2|TRBD1
TGTGCCAGCAGCTTCCGGGACAGGGGCAACTATGGCTACACCTTC
CASSFRDRGNYGYTF
>many|TRBJ2-3|TRBV5-1|-
TGCGCCAGCAGCTTGAGTAGGACAGTCATCACGCAGTATTTT
CASSLSRTVITQYF
>many|TRBJ2-5|TRBV5-1|-
TGCGCCAGCAGCTTTTCGGGAGAAGAGACCCAGTACTTC
CASSFSGEETQYF
>-|TRBJ2-6|TRBV7-2|-
TGTGCCAGCAGCACCCCCCTCGGGGCGGGAGCCAACGTCCTGACTTTC
CASSTPLGAGANVLTF
>many|TRBJ2-5|TRBV5-1|-
TGCGCCAGCAGCTTTGGAGTTGAGACCCAGTACTTC
CASSFGVETQYF
>-|TRBJ2-5|TRBV5-6|-
TGTGCCAGCAGCTTCGGAACAGGGAGAGTAGCAGAGACCCAGTACTTC
CASSFGTGRVAETQYF
>few|TRBJ2-7|TRBV28|-
TGTGCCAGCAGTTCACCGGGACTCCCCGGCTACGAGCAGTACTTC
CASSSPGLPGYEQYF